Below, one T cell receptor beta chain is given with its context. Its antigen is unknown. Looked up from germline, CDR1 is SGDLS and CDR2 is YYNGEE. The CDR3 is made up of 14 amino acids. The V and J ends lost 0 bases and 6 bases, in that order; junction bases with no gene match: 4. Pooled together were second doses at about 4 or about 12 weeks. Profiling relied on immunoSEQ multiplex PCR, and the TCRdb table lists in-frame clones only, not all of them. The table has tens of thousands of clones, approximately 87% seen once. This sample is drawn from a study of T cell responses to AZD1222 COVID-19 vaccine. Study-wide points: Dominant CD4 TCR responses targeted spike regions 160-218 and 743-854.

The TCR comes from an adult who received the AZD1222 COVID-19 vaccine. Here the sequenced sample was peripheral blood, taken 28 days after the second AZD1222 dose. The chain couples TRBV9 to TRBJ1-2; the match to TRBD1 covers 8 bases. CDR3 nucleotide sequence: TGTGCCAGCAGCGTAGCCGGACAGGGTAATGGCTACACCTTC. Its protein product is CASSVAGQGNGYTF.